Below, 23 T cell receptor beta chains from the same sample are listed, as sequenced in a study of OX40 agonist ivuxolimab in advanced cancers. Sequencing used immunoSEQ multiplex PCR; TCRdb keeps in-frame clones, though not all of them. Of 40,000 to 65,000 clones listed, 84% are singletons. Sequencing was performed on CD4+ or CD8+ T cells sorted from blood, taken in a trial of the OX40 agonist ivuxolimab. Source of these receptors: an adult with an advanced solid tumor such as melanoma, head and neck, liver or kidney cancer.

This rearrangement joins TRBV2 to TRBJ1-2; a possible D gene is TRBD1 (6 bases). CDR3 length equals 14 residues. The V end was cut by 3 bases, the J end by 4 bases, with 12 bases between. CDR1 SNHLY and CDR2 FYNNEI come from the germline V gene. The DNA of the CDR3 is TGTGCCAGCAGTGAGGGAAGGGGGAGCTATGGCTACACCTTC. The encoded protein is CASSEGRGSYGYTF.

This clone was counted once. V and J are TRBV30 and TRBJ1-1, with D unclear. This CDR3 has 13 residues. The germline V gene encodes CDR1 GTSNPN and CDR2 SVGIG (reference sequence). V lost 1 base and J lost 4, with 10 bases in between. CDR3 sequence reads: CAWSASGRTEAFF. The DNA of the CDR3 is TGTGCCTGGAGTGCCTCGGGCCGCACTGAAGCTTTCTTT.

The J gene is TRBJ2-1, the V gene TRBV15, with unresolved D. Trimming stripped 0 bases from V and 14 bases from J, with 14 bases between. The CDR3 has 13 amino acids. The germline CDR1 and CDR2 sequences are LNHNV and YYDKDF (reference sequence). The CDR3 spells CATSRERSPVEFF. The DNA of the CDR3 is TGTGCCACCAGCAGAGAACGATCCCCGGTGGAGTTCTTC.

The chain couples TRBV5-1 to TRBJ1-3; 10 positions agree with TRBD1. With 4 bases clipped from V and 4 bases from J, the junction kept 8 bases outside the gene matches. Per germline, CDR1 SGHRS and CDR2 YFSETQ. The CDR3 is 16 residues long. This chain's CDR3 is CASSTGTGATGNTIYF. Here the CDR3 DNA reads TGCGCCAGCAGCACCGGGACAGGGGCGACGGGAAACACCATATATTTT.

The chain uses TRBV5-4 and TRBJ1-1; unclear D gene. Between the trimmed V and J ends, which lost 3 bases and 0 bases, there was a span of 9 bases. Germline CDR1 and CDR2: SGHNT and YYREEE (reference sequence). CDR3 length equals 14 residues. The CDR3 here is CASSSSGVNTEAFF. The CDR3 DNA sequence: TGTGCCAGCAGCTCTTCAGGAGTGAACACTGAAGCTTTCTTT.

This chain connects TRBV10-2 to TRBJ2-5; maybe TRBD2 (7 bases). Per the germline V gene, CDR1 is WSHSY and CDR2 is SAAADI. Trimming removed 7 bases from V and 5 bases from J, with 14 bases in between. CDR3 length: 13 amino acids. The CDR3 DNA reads TGCGCCAGCACTTCGGGGGGCTGGGAGACCCAGTACTTC. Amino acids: CASTSGGWETQYF.

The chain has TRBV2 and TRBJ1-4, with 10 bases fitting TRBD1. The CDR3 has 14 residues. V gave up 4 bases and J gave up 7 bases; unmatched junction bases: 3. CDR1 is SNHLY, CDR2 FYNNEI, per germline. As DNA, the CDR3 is TGTGCCAGCAGTGCTGGGACAGGGGTTGAAAAACTGTTTTTT. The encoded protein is CASSAGTGVEKLFF.

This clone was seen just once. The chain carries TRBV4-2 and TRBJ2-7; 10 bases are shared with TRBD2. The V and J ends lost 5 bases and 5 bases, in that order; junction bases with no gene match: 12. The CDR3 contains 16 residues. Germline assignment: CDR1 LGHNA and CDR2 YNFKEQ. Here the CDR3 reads CASSLLPSGSINEQYF. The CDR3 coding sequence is TGTGCCAGCAGCTTGCTCCCTAGCGGGAGTATCAACGAGCAGTACTTC.

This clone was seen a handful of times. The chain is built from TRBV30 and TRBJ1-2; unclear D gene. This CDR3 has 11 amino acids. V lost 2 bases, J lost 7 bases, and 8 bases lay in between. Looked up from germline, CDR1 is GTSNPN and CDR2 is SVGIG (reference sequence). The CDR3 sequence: CAWSPGRGYTF. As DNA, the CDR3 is TGTGCCTGGAGTCCGGGTCGTGGCTACACCTTC.

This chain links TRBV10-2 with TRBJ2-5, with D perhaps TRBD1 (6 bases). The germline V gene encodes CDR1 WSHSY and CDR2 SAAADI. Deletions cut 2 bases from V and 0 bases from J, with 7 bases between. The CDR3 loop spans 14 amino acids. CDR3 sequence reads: CASSEGTYQETQYF. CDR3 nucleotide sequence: TGCGCCAGCAGTGAGGGGACATACCAAGAGACCCAGTACTTC.

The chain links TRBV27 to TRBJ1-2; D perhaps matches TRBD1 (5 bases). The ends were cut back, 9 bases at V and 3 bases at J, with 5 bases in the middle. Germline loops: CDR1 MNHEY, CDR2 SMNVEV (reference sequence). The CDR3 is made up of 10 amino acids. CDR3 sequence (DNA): TGTGCCAGGGGGGACTATGGCTACACCTTC. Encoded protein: CARGDYGYTF.

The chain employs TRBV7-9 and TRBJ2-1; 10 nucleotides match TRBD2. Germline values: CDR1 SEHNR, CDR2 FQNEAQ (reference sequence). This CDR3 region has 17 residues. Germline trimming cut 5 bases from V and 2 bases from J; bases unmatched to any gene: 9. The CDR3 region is CASSLRLAGAAYNEQFF. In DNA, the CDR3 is TGTGCCAGCAGCCTACGACTAGCGGGTGCCGCCTACAATGAGCAGTTCTTC.

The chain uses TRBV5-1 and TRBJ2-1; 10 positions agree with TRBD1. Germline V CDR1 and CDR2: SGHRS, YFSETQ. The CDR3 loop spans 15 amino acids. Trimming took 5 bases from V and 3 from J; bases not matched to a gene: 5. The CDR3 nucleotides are TGCGCCAGCAGAGCGGGGACAGGGGACTACAATGAGCAGTTCTTC. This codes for CASRAGTGDYNEQFF.

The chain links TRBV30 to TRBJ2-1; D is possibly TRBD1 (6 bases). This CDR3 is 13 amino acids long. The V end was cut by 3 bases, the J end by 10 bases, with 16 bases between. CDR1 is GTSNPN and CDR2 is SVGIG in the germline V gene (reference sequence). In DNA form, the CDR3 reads TGTGCCTGGAGCGGACAGACCCTCAGGGAGCAGTTCTTC. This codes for CAWSGQTLREQFF.

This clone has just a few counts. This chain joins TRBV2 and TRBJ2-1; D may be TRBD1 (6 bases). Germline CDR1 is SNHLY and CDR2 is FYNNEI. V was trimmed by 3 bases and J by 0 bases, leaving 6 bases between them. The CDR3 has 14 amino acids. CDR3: CASSETGSYNEQFF. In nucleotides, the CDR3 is TGTGCCAGCAGTGAGACAGGCTCCTACAATGAGCAGTTCTTC.

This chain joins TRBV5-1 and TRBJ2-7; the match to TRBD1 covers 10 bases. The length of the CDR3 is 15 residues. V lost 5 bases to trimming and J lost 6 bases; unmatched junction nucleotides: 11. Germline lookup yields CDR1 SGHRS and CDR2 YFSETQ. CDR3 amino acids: CASSPTGTGVGEQYF. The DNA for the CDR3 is TGCGCCAGCAGTCCCACCGGGACAGGGGTTGGCGAGCAGTACTTC.

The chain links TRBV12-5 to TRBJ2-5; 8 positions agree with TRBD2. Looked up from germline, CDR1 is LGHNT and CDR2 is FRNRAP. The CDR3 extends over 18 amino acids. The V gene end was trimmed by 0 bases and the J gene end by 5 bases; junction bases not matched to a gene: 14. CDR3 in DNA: TGTGCTAGTGGTTTGGTTCCTCTCGGGAGGGCCGTGGGGGAGACCCAGTACTTC. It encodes CASGLVPLGRAVGETQYF. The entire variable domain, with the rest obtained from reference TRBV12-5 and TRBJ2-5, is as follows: DARVTQTPRHKVTEMGQEVTMRCQPILGHNTVFWYRQTMMQGLELLAYFRNRAPLDDSGMPKDRFSAEMPDATLATLKIQPSEPRDSAVYFCASGLVPLGRAVGETQYFGPGTRLLVL.

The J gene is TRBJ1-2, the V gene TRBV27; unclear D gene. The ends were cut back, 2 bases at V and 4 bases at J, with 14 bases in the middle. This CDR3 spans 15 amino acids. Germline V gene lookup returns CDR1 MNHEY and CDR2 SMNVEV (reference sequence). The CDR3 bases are TGTGCCAGCAGTTTAGGTGGCAATACCCCCTATGGCTACACCTTC. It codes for CASSLGGNTPYGYTF.

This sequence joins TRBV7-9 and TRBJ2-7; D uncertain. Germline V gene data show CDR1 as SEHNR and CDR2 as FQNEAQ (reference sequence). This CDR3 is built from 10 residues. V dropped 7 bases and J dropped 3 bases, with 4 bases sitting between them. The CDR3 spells CASILYEQYF. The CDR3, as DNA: TGTGCCAGCATCCTCTACGAGCAGTACTTC.

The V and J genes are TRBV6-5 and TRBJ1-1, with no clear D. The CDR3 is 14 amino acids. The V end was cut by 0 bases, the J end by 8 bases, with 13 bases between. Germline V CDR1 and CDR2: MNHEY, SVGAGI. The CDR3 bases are TGTGCCAGCAGTTACTCCATCTCGGGCGGGGAAGCTTTCTTT. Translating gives CASSYSISGGEAFF.

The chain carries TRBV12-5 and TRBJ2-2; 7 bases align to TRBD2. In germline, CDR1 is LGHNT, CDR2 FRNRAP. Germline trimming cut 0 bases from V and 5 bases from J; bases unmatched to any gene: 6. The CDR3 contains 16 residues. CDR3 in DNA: TGTGCTAGTGGTTTGGTTGCGGGAGTCGGGACCGGGGAGCTGTTTTTT. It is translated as CASGLVAGVGTGELFF.

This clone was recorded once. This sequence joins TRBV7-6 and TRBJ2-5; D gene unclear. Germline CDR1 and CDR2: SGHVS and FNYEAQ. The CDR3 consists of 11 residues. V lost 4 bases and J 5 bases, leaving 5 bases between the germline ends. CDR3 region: CASSSAETQYF. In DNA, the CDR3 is TGTGCCAGCAGCTCGGCGGAGACCCAGTACTTC.

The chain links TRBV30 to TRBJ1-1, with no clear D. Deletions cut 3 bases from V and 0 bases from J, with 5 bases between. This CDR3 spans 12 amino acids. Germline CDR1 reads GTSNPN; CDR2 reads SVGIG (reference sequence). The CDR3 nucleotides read TGTGCCTGGAGGAGAGTGAACACTGAAGCTTTCTTT. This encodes CAWRRVNTEAFF. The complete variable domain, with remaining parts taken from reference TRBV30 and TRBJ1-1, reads SQTIHQWPATLVQPVGSPLSLECTVEGTSNPNLYWYRQAAGRGLQLLFYSVGIGQISSEVPQNLSASRPQDRQFILSSKKLLLSDSGFYLCAWRRVNTEAFFGQGTRLTVV.